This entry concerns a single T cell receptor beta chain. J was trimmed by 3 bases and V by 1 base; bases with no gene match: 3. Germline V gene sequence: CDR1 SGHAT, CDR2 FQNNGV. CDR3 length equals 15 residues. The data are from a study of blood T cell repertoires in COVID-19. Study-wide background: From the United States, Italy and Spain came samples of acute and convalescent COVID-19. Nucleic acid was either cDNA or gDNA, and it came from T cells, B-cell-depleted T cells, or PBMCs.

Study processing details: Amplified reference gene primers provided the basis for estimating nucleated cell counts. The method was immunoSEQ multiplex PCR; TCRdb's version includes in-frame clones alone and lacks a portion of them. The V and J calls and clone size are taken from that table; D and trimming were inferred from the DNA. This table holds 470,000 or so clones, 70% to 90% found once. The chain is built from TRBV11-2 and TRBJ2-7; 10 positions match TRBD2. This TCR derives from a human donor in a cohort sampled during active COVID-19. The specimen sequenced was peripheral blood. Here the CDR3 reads CASSLAIAGGYEQYF. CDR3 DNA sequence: TGTGCCAGCAGCTTAGCGATAGCGGGGGGCTACGAGCAGTACTTC.